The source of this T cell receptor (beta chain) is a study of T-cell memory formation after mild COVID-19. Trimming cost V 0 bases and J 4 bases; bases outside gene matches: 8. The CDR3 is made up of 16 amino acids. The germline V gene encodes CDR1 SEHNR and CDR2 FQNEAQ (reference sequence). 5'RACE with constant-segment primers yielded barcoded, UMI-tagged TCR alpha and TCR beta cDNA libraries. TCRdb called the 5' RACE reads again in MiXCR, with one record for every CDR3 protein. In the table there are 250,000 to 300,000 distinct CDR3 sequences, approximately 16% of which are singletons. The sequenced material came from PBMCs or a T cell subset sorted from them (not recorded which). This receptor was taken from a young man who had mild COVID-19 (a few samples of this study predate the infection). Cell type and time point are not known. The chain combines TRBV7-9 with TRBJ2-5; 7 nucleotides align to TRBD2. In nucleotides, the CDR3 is TGTGCCAGCAGCTTAGCGACTAGCTGGAGGGGAGAGACCCAGTACTTC. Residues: CASSLATSWRGETQYF.